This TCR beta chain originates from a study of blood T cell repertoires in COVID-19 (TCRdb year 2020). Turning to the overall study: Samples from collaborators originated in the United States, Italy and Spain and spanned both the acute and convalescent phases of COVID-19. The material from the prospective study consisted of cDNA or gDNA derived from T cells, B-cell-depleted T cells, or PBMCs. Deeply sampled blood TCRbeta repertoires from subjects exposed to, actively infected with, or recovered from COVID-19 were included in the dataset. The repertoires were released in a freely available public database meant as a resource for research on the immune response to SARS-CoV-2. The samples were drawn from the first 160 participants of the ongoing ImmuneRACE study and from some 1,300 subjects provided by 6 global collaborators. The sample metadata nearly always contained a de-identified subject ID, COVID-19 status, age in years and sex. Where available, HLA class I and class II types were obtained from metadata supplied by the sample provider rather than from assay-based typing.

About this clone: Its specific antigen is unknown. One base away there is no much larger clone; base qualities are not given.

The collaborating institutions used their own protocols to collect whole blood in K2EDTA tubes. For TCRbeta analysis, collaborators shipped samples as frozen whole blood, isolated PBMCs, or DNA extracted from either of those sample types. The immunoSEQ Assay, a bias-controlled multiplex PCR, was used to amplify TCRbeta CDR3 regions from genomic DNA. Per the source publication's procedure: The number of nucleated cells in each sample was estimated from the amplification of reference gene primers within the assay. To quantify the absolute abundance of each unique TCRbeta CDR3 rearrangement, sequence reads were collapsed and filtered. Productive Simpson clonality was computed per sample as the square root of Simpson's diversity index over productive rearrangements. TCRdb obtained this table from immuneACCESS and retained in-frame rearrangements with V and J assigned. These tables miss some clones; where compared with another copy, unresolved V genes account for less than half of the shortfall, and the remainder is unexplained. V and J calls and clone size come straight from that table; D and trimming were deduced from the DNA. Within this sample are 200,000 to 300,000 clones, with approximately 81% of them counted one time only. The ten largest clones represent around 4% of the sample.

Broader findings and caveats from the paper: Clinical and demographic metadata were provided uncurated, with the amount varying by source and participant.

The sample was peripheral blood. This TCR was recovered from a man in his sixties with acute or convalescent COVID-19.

The nucleotides read TGTGCCAGCACCCCTAAGGGACAGATCTCTGGGGCCAACGTCCTGACTTTC. This is translated as CASTPKGQISGANVLTF. Here the chain combines TRBV7-9 and TRBJ2-6; a stretch of 7 junction bases matches TRBD1. CDR1 is given as SEHNR and CDR2 as FQNEAQ, both from the germline V gene (reference sequence). Germline trimming amounts to 7 bases on V and 0 bases on J, with 9 as the count of junction bases outside the gene matches. From its cysteine to its phenylalanine, the CDR3 spans 17 amino acids. The sequence is cut down to CDR3 DNA, 51 bases in frame from base 1.